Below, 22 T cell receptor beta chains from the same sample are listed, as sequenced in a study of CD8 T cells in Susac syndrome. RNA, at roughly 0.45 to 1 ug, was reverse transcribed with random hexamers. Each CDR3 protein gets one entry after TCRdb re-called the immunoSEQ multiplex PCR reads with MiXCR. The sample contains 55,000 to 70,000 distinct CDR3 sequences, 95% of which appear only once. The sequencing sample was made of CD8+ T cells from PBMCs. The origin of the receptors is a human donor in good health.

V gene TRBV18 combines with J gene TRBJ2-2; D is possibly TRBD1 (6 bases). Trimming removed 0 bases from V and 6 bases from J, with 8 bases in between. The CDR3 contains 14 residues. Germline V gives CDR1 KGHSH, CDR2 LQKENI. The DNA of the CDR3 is TGTGCCAGCTCACCACCCTCAGGGGCCGGGGAGCTGTTTTTT. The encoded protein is CASSPPSGAGELFF.

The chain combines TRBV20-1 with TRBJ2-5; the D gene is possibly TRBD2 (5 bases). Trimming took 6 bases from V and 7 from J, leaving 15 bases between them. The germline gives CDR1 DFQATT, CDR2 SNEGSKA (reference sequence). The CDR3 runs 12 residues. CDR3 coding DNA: TGCAGTGCGGAGGTCCGGCTGGCGACCCAGTACTTC. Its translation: CSAEVRLATQYF.

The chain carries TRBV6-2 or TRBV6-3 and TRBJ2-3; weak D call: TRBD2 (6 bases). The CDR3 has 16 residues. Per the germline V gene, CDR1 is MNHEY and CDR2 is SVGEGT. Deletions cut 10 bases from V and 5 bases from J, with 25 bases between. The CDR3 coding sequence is TGTGCCATCAAACGCCCCCTTGGACCGGGGGAAGATACGCAGTATTTT. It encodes CAIKRPLGPGEDTQYF.

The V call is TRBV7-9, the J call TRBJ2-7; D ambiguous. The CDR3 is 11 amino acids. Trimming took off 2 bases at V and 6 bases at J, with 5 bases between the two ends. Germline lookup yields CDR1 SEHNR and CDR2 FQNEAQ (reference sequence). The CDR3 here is CASSLSAEQYF. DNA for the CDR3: TGTGCCAGCAGCTTAAGCGCCGAGCAGTACTTC.

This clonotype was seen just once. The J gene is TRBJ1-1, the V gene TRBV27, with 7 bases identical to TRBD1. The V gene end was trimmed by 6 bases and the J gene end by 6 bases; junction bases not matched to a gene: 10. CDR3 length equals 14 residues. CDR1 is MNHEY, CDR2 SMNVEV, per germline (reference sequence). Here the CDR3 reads CASRLTGTAPEAFF. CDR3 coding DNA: TGTGCCAGCAGACTTACCGGGACAGCCCCTGAAGCTTTCTTT.

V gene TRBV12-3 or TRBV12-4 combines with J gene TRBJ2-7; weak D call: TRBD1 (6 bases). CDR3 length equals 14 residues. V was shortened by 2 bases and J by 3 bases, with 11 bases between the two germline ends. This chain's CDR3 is CASSLNGGYYEQYV. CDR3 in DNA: TGTGCCAGCAGTTTAAATGGGGGCTACTACGAGCAGTACGTC.

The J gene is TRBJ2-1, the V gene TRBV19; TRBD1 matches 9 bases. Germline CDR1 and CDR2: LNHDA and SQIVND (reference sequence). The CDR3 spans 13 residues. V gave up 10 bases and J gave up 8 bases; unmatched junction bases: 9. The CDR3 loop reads CATRQGGSYEQFF. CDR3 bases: TGTGCCACCCGACAGGGGGGTTCATATGAGCAGTTCTTC.

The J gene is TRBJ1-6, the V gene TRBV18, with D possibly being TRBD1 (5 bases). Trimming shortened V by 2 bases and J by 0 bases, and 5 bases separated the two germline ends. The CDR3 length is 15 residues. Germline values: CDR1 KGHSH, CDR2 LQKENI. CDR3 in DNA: TGTGCCAGCTCACCAGACAGCTCCTATAATTCACCCCTCCACTTT. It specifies CASSPDSSYNSPLHF. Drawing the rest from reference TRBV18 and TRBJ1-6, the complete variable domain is NAGVMQNPRHLVRRRGQEARLRCSPMKGHSHVYWYRQLPEEGLKFMVYLQKENIIDESGMPKERFSAEFPKEGPSILRIQQVVRGDSAAYFCASSPDSSYNSPLHFGNGTRLTVT.

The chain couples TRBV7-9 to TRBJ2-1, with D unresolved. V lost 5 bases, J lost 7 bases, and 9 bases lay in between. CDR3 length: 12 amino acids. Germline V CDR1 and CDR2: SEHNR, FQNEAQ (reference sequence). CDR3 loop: CASSALLNEQFF. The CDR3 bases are TGTGCCAGCAGCGCCCTTTTGAATGAGCAGTTCTTC.

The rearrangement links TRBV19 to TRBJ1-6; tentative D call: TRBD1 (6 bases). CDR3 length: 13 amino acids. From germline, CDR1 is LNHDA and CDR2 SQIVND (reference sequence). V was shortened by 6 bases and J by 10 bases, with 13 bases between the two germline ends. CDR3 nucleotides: TGTGCCAGTAGACAGGGTCTCGGGTCACCCCTCCACTTT. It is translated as CASRQGLGSPLHF.

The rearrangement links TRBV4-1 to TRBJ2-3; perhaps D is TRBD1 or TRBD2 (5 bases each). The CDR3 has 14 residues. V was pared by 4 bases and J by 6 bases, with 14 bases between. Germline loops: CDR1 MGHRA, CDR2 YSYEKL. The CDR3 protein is CASSPGPGSDTQYF. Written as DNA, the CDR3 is TGCGCCAGCAGCCCGGGACCTGGTTCGGATACGCAGTATTTT.

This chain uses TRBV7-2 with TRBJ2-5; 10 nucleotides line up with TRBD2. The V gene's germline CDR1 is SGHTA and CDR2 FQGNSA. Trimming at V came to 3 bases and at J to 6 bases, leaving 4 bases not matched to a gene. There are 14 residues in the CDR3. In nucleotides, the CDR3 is TGTGCCAGCAGCTTCAGCGGGGGGGCCCAGACCCAGTACTTC. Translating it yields CASSFSGGAQTQYF.

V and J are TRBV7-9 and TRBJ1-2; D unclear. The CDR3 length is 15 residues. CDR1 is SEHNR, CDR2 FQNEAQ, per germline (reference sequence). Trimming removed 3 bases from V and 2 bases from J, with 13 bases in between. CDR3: CASSFQGRMNYGYTF. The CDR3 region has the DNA TGTGCCAGCAGCTTCCAAGGGCGGATGAACTATGGCTACACCTTC.

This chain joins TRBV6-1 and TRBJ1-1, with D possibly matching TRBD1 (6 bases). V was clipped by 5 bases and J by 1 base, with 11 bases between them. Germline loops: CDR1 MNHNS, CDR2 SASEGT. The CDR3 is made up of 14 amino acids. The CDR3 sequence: CASSRRGPNTEAFF. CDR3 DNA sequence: TGTGCCAGCAGTCGCAGGGGACCGAACACTGAAGCTTTCTTT.

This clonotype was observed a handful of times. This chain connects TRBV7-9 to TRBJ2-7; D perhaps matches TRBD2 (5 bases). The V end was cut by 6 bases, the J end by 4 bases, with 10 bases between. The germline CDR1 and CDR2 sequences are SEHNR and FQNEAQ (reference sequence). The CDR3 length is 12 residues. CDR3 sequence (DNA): TGTGCCAGCAGTCAAGACTATTACGAGCAGTACTTC. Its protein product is CASSQDYYEQYF.

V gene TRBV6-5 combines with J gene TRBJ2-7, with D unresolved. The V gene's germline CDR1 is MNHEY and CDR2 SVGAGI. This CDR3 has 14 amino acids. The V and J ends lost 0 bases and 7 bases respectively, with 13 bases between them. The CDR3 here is CASSYSARSEEQYV. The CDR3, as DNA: TGTGCCAGCAGTTACTCGGCCAGGTCGGAAGAGCAGTACGTC.

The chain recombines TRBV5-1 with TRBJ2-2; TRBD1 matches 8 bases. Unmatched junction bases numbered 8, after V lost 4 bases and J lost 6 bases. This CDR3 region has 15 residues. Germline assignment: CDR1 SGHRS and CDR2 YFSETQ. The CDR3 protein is CASSPKTGVAGELFF. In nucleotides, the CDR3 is TGCGCCAGCAGCCCCAAGACAGGGGTGGCCGGGGAGCTGTTTTTT.

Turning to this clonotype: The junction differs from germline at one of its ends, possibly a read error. CDR3 in DNA: TGTGCTAGCAGCCCGATGGGGGCCCTCTTCTACGAGCAGTACTTC. Translated: CASSPMGALFYEQYF. The chain employs TRBV7-7 and TRBJ2-7, with D maybe TRBD1 (6 bases). This CDR3 is 15 amino acids long. CDR1 and CDR2 (germline): SSHAT, FNYEAQ (reference sequence).

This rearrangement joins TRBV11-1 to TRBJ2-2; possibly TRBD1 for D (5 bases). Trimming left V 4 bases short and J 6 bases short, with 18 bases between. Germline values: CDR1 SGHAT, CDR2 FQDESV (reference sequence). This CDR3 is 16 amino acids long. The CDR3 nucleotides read TGTGCCAGCAGCTCAGGCAGGGAAGGAGCTCCCGGGGAGCTGTTTTTT. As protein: CASSSGREGAPGELFF.

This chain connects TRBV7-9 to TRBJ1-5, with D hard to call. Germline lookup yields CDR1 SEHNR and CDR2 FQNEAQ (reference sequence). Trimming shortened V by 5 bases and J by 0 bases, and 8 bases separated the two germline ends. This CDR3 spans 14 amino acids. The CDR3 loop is CASSKGGSNQPQHF. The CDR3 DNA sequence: TGTGCCAGCAGCAAGGGTGGTAGCAATCAGCCCCAGCATTTT. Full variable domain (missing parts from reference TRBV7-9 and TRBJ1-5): DTGVSQNPRHKITKRGQNVTFRCDPISEHNRLYWYRQTLGQGPEFLTYFQNEAQLEKSRLLSDRFSAERPKGSFSTLEIQRTEQGDSAMYLCASSKGGSNQPQHFGDGTRLSIL.

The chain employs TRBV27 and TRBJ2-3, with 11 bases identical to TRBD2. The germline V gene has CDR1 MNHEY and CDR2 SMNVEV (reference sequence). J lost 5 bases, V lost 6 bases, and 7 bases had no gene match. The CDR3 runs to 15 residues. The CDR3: CASRLAGGLGDTQYF. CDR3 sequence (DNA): TGTGCCAGCAGGTTAGCGGGGGGGCTAGGAGATACGCAGTATTTT.

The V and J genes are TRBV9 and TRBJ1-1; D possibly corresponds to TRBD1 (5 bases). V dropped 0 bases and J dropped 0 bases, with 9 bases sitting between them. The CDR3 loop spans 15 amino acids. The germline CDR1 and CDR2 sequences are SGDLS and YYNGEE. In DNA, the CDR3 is TGTGCCAGCAGCGTAGGGGCCAGGGTGAACACTGAAGCTTTCTTT. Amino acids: CASSVGARVNTEAFF. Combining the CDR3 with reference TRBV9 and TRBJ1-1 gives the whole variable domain DSGVTQTPKHLITATGQRVTLRCSPRSGDLSVYWYQQSLDQGLQFLIQYYNGEERAKGNILERFSAQQFPDLHSELNLSSLELGDSALYFCASSVGARVNTEAFFGQGTRLTVV.